This T cell receptor (beta chain) was captured by sequencing in a study of T cell changes during pregnancy in multiple sclerosis. V was pared by 2 bases and J by 5 bases, with 3 bases of the junction left unmatched. The CDR3 loop spans 14 amino acids. The germline gives CDR1 MDHEN, CDR2 SYDVKM. The protocol was immunoSEQ multiplex PCR, while the TCRdb copy is restricted to in-frame clones and leaves out a portion. Altogether some 140,000 clones are present, around 95% being singletons, with the ten largest covering more than 0.4%. The sequencing used peripheral blood, collected after pregnancy. The TCR sequence derives from a female donor with multiple sclerosis, enrolled in a pregnancy study. J is TRBJ2-7 and V is TRBV28, with 10 bases lining up with TRBD1. This CDR3 is CASSLDRGRNEQYF. The CDR3 DNA sequence: TGTGCCAGCAGTTTAGACAGGGGGCGAAACGAGCAGTACTTC.